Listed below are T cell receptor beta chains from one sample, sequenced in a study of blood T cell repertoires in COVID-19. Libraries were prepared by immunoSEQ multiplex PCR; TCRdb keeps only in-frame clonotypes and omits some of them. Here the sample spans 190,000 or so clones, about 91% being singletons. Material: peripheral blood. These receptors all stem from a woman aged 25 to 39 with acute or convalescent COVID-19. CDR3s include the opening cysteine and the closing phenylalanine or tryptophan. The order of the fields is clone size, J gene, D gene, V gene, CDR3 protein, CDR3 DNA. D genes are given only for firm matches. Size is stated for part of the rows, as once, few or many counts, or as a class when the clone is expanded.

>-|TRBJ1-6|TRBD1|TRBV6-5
CARGGQGVRPLHF
TGTGCCAGAGGGGGGCAGGGGGTAAGACCCCTCCACTTT
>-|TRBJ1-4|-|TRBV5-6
CASSPGGGSEKLFF
TGTGCCAGCAGCCCAGGAGGAGGGAGTGAAAAACTGTTTTTT
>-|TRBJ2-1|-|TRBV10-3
CAIGLPPYNEQFF
TGTGCCATCGGGCTCCCTCCTTACAATGAGCAGTTCTTC
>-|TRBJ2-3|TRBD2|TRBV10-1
CASSRTSGSGTDTQYF
TGCGCCAGCAGTAGGACTAGCGGGAGTGGCACAGATACGCAGTATTTT
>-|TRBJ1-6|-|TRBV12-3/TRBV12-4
CASSFSGFEALHF
TGTGCCAGCAGTTTTTCGGGATTCGAGGCCCTCCACTTT
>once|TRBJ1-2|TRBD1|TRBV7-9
CASSPRDSYGYTF
TGTGCCAGCAGCCCCCGGGACAGCTATGGCTACACCTTC
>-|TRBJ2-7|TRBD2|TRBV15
CATSRAQGLAGINEQYF
TGTGCCACCAGCAGAGCCCAGGGCCTAGCGGGAATCAACGAGCAGTACTTC
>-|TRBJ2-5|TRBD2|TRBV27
CASSYTSGLARETQYF
TGTGCCAGCAGTTACACCTCGGGACTAGCAAGGGAGACCCAGTACTTC
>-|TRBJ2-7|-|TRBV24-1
CATSERGVQQYF
TGTGCCACCAGTGAGCGCGGGGTCCAGCAGTACTTC
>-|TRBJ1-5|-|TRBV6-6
CASSYPVHQPQHF
TGTGCCAGCAGCTACCCGGTTCATCAGCCCCAGCATTTT
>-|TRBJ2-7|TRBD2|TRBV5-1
CASSIEREGYEQYF
TGCGCCAGCAGCATTGAGCGGGAGGGGTACGAGCAGTACTTC
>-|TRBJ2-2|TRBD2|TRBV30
CAWVGLAGSITGELFF
TGTGCCTGGGTGGGACTAGCGGGATCGATCACCGGGGAGCTGTTTTTT
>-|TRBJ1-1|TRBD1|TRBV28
CASSLETGRAFF
TGTGCCAGCAGTTTAGAGACAGGGCGGGCTTTCTTT
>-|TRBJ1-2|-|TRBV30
CAWTPGGYGYTF
TGTGCCTGGACTCCCGGCGGTTATGGCTACACCTTC
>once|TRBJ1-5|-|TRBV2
CASSASEGHQPQHF
TGTGCCAGCAGTGCTTCGGAGGGGCATCAGCCCCAGCATTTT
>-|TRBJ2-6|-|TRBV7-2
CASSLGSPVSGANVLTF
TGTGCCAGCAGCTTGGGCAGCCCTGTCTCTGGGGCCAACGTCCTGACTTTC
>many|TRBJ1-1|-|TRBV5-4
CASSFEQMNTEAFF
TGTGCCAGCAGCTTTGAACAGATGAACACTGAAGCTTTCTTT
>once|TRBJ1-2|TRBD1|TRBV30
CAWNRQGAGGYTF
TGTGCCTGGAATCGGCAGGGGGCTGGAGGCTACACCTTC
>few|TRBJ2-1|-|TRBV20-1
CSASFENEQFF
TGCAGTGCTAGTTTCGAGAATGAGCAGTTCTTC
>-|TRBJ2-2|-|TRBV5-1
CASSLVATPQPGELFF
TGCGCCAGCAGCTTGGTCGCGACACCTCAACCCGGGGAGCTGTTTTTT
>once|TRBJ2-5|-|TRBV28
CASQTTGRGETQYF
TGTGCCAGCCAGACCACAGGGAGGGGGGAGACCCAGTACTTC
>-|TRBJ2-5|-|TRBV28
CASSVTGKNETQYF
TGTGCCAGCAGTGTAACAGGGAAAAATGAGACCCAGTACTTC